This section outlines one TCR beta chain sequence together with its context. No antigen is known for it. This record comes from a study of cytomegalovirus exposure and HLA in healthy donors. Study observations and caveats: In a later analysis, HLA-associated TCR beta chains were more clonally expanded than equally common others.

The PCR contained 60 Vbeta and 13 Jbeta primers. Assay used: immunoSEQ multiplex PCR; TCRdb lists only in-frame clones, some missing. The data show roughly 120,000 clones, more than 70% seen once. Germline assignment: CDR1 SGHVS and CDR2 FQNEAQ. Trimming removed 1 base from V and 4 bases from J; junction bases left unmatched: 5. CDR3 size: 15 residues. J is TRBJ1-2 and V is TRBV7-8; 8 positions agree with TRBD1. Sample: PBMCs. This receptor was identified in a man aged 45-65 years in good health and CMV-seronegative. CDR3 loop: CASSLGDRLSYGYTF. The CDR3 nucleotides read TGTGCCAGCAGCTTAGGGGACAGGTTAAGCTATGGCTACACCTTC.